This T cell receptor beta chain was sequenced during a study of neurological immune-mediated disorders. Overall study results and limits: It was the repertoires of 18 of 34 multiple sclerosis patients that phylogenetic grouping placed in one related-CDR3 cluster, which is a possible signature.

PBMCs stored at -80 C, numbering 2 million, were the origin of the unsorted libraries. This CDR3 has 16 residues. The V gene end was trimmed by 2 bases and the J gene end by 7 bases; junction bases not matched to a gene: 11. Germline V lookup: CDR1 MNHEY, CDR2 SMNVEV (reference sequence). The table lists this clonotype with many counts. The antigen is undetermined. The authors made cDNA by 5'RACE with 10-nucleotide random UMIs. Every sequencing run generated over 170 million TCR-beta sequences from 15-18 subjects. TCRdb re-called the 5' RACE reads through MiXCR, storing one row per CDR3 protein. The top ten hold less than 15% of the sample, which has 40,000 to 55,000 distinct CDR3 sequences, approximately 3% seen once.

Sequencing was carried out using PBMCs. The chain employs TRBV27 and TRBJ2-1, with 7 positions matching TRBD2. The receptor comes from a woman between 50 and 59 years old with multiple sclerosis. CDR3 nucleotide sequence: TGTGCCAGCAGTTTAAGCGGCGGACTAGTCCCAAATGAGCAGTTCTTC. It encodes CASSLSGGLVPNEQFF.